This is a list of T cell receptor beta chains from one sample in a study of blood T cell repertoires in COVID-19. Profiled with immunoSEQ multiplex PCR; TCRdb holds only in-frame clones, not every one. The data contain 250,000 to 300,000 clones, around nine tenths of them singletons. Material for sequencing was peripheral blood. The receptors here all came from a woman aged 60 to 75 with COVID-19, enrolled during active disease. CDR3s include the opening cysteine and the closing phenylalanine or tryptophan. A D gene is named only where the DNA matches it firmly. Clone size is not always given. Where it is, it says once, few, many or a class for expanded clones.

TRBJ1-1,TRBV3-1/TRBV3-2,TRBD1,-,TGTGCCAGCAGCCAAGAGGGGACAGCCAGGGCTTTCTTT,CASSQEGTARAFF
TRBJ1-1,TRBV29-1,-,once,TGCAGCGTTGCGCAGGGCTGGATCACTGAAGCTTTCTTT,CSVAQGWITEAFF
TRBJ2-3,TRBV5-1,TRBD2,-,TGCGCCAGCAGCTTCCCTAGCGGGAGCGGCACAGATACGCAGTATTTT,CASSFPSGSGTDTQYF
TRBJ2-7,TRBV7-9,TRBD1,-,TGTGCCAGCAGCTCCGGACAGGGCCTAAGGTCGTACGAGCAGTACTTC,CASSSGQGLRSYEQYF
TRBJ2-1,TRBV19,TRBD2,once,TGTGCCAGTAGTACTGTCCAGGGCGGGAGAAATGAGCAGTTCTTC,CASSTVQGGRNEQFF
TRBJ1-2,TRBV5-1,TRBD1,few,TGCGCCAGCAGCAAACGGACAGGGCAACCTATTAACTATGGCTACACCTTC,CASSKRTGQPINYGYTF
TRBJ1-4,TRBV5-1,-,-,TGCGCCAGCAGCTTGCAAGGAGCAACTAATGAAAAACTGTTTTTT,CASSLQGATNEKLFF
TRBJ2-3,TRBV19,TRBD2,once,TGTGCCAGTACCAAGGTCGGCGGGAGGGCCTCGGATACGCAGTATTTT,CASTKVGGRASDTQYF
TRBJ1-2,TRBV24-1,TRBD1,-,TGTGCCACCAGTGAAAGAACAGGGGGCGCCTATGGCTACACCTTC,CATSERTGGAYGYTF
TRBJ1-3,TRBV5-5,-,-,TGTGCCAGCAGCTTCTCTAGAGTCTCTGGAAACACCATATATTTT,CASSFSRVSGNTIYF
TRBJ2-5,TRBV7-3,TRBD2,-,TGTGCCAGCAGCTTAGGGACTAGCGGGATGGTGGAGACCCAGTACTTC,CASSLGTSGMVETQYF
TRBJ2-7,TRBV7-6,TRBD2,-,TGTGCCAGCAGCTCCCCACCGGGAGGGGGGGGGAACGAGCAGTACTTC,CASSSPPGGGGNEQYF
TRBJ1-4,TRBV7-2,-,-,TGTGCCAGCAGCTTAGTCCGCCGCGGGGACGCCGGGGAAAAACTGTTTTTT,CASSLVRRGDAGEKLFF
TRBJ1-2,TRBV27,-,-,TGTGCCAGCAGTTTATCAACCGGCCTCGGGGGCTACACCTTC,CASSLSTGLGGYTF
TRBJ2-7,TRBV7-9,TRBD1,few,TGTGCCAGCAGCCGGGACAGCTCCTACGAGCAGTACTTC,CASSRDSSYEQYF
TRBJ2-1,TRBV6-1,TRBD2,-,TGTGCCAGCAGTGTGGATAGCGGGAGCTCCTACAATGAGCAGTTCTTC,CASSVDSGSSYNEQFF
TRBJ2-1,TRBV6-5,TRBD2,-,TGTGCCAGCACCCTAGCGGGAAACTACAATGAGCAGTTCTTC,CASTLAGNYNEQFF
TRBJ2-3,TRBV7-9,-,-,TGTGCCAGCAGCCAGATAATGGGCACAGATACGCAGTATTTT,CASSQIMGTDTQYF
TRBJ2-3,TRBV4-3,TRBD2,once,TGCGCCAGCAGCCAAGATCACGGGGCACCGGGACTAGGAACCACAGATACGCAGTATTTT,CASSQDHGAPGLGTTDTQYF
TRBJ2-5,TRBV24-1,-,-,TGTGCCACCAGTGACCGAGGGGGGGCGAACCAAGAGACCCAGTACTTC,CATSDRGGANQETQYF
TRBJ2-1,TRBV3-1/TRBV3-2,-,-,TGTGCCAGCAGCCAAGATAGTTTCGGGATAGATGAGCAGTTCTTC,CASSQDSFGIDEQFF
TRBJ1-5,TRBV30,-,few,TGTGCCTGGAGTGGGGGCAGGGACAATCAGCCCCAGCATTTT,CAWSGGRDNQPQHF
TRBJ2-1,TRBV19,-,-,TGTGCCAGTAGTTCCAGCGGACCTAACAATGAGCAGTTCTTC,CASSSSGPNNEQFF
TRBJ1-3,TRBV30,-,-,TGTGCCTGGATGCCGTATCAACCTCGACAAGAATGGATGCAAGTCTCTGGAAACACCATATATTTT,CAWMPYQPRQEWMQVSGNTIYF
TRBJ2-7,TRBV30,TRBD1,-,TGTGCCTGGAGTGTACAGGGGGCGGGGGAGCAGTACTTC,CAWSVQGAGEQYF
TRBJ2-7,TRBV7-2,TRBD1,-,TGTGCCAGCAGACAGGGGCCTGGGGCCTACGAGCAGTACTTC,CASRQGPGAYEQYF
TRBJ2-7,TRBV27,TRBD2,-,TGTGCCAGCAGTTCGGGGGGGACCAGGAGCTCCTACGAGCAGTACTTC,CASSSGGTRSSYEQYF
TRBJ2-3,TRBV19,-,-,TGTGCCAGTAGCTACTCCGGAGTAAACACAGATACGCAGTATTTT,CASSYSGVNTDTQYF
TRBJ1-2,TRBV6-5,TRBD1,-,TGTGCCAGCATGCGGACAGGGATTTCTGGCTACACCTTC,CASMRTGISGYTF
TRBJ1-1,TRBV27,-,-,TGTGCCAGCAGTTTAAGGGGGTCAGGTATGGGGAACACTGAAGCTTTCTTT,CASSLRGSGMGNTEAFF
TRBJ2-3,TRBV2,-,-,TGTGCCAGCAGTGCTGACAGGAACCCCACAGATACGCAGTATTTT,CASSADRNPTDTQYF
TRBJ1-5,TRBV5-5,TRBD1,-,TGTGCCAGCAGCAGGACAGGTCACGACAATCAGCCCCAGCATTTT,CASSRTGHDNQPQHF
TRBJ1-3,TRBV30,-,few,TGTGCCTGGAATGGGGGGACCTCTGGAAACACCATATATTTT,CAWNGGTSGNTIYF
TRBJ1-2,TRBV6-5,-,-,TGTGCCAGCAGACCAGGGGTTATTAACTATGGCTACACCTTC,CASRPGVINYGYTF
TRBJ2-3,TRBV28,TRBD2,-,TGTGCCAGCTCGTACCATAGCGGGCACCCTAGCACAGATACGCAGTATTTT,CASSYHSGHPSTDTQYF
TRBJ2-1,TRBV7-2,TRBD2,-,TGTGCCAGCAGCGGATTACCGGGACTAGCCGTCAATGAGCAGTTCTTC,CASSGLPGLAVNEQFF
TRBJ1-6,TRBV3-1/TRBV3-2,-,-,TGTGCCAGCAGCCAAGATGGGGGGAGAGGGGATTCACCCCTCCACTTT,CASSQDGGRGDSPLHF
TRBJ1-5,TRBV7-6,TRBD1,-,TGTGCCAGCAGCTTAGGGGACAGGGATGGCCAGCCCCAGCATTTT,CASSLGDRDGQPQHF
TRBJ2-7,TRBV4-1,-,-,TGCGCCAGCAGCCAAGATCCCGACAGCTACGAGCAGTACTTC,CASSQDPDSYEQYF
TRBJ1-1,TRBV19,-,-,TGTGCCAGTAGTGGTTGGACAGCTAACACTGAAGCTTTCTTT,CASSGWTANTEAFF
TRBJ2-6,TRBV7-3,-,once,TGTGCCAGCAGCTTGGGAGACGCTCACGTCCTGACTTTC,CASSLGDAHVLTF
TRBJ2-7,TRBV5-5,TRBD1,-,TGTGCCAGCAGCTGGGGACAGGTAGCCTACGAGCAGTACTTC,CASSWGQVAYEQYF
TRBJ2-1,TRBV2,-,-,TGTGCCAGCAGTGAGCGGGTCCCCTCCTACAATGAGCAGTTCTTC,CASSERVPSYNEQFF
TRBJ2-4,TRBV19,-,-,TGTGCCAGTAGTATAGAGGACAGACTAACCAAAAACATTCAGTACTTC,CASSIEDRLTKNIQYF
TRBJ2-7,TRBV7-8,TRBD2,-,TGTGCCAGCAGCTTATTATCACGGACTAGCGGGAGGAACTACGAGCAGTACTTC,CASSLLSRTSGRNYEQYF
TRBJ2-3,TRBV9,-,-,TGTGCCAGCAGCGTAGAGGCGAGTTCCTCCCTTCGAGGGCCTTCGGTAGATACGCAGTATTTT,CASSVEASSSLRGPSVDTQYF
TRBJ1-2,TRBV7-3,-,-,TGTGCCAGCAGCTTAAATAGGGACACCCCTGGCTACACCTTC,CASSLNRDTPGYTF
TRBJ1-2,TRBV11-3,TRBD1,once,TGTGCCAGCAGCTTACATCCGGGGGACAGCCCGGTTTGCTACTATGGCTACACCTTC,CASSLHPGDSPVCYYGYTF
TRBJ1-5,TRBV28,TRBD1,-,TGTGCCAGCTATGACAGGGCCCGTGGGCCCCAGCATTTT,CASYDRARGPQHF
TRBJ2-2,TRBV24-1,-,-,TGTGCCACCAGTGATACGAGACAGATGAACACCGGGGAGCTGTTTTTT,CATSDTRQMNTGELFF
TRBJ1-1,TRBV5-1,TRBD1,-,TGCGCCAGCAGCATGGGGACAGGGTTAATTAGTACTGAAGCTTTCTTT,CASSMGTGLISTEAFF
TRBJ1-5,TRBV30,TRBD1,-,TGTGCCTGGAGCCCAGGGGGCGATCAGCCCCAGCATTTT,CAWSPGGDQPQHF
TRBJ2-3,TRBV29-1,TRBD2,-,TGCAGCGTTGGCCAGGGAGGGGATACGCAGTATTTT,CSVGQGGDTQYF
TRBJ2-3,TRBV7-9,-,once,TGTGCCAGCAGCTTAAGAGGCCGGGGAGATACGCAGTATTTT,CASSLRGRGDTQYF